This T cell receptor beta chain appears in the sequencing data of a study of shared clonotypes between healthy human individuals. Study-level background: Each donor's CD8 memory used one plate, CD8 naive two, each CD4 subset three. Broader study findings: Compared with memory subsets, naive subsets generally had larger estimated richness. The low donor count limited represented genetic and exposure-history diversity.

Naive CD8 isolation took CD45RO-negative cells positively selected for CCR7 and excluded terminally differentiated effector memory CD45RA+ cells. V lost 0 bases and J lost 2, with 12 bases in between. Germline assignment: CDR1 SGHNT and CDR2 YYREEE (reference sequence). The CDR3 has 15 residues. A word on this clone: Its target is unknown.

Each replicate PCR on the sorted subsets used roughly 190 ng DNA (approximately 27,000 T cell genomes). Here immunoSEQ multiplex PCR was the method, and the copy in TCRdb shows in-frame clones only, minus some. The table records nearly 2 million clones, about 95% of them present only once. The chain links TRBV5-4 to TRBJ2-7; possible D gene TRBD1, 5 bases. The specimen sequenced was naive CD8+ T cells sorted from blood. This TCR derives from a man aged 18 to 30 in good health. CDR3 DNA: TGTGCCAGCAGCTTGGAACAGGTAGGGGCCTACGAGCAGTACTTC. Protein sequence: CASSLEQVGAYEQYF. Looking up the rest from reference TRBV5-4 and TRBJ2-7 gives the full variable domain: ETGVTQSPTHLIKTRGQQVTLRCSSQSGHNTVSWYQQALGQGPQFIFQYYREEENGRGNFPPRFSGLQFPNYSSELNVNALELDDSALYLCASSLEQVGAYEQYFGPGTRLTVT.